This T cell receptor (beta chain) was profiled in a study of T cell responses to AZD1222 COVID-19 vaccine. The study, taken as a whole, reports: Targeting of unmutated variant regions was reportedly seen in nearly half of spike-specific TCRs. Every sample of the repertoires postdated the peak T cell response.

The CDR3 length is 19 residues. J gave up 2 bases and V 1 base, and 14 bases lay outside the gene matches. Germline V gene sequence: CDR1 SGHVS, CDR2 FNYEAQ. The assay was immunoSEQ multiplex PCR, and TCRdb's table has in-frame clones only and misses some. The table records about 89,000 clones, around nine tenths of them present only once. As to this clone: No antigen is known for it.

The sample here was peripheral blood, taken on day 0 of MenACWY control vaccination. This chain joins TRBV7-6 and TRBJ2-7; 10 nucleotides match TRBD2. The receptor was derived from an adult in good health. The CDR3 protein is CASSLGPSGGAVGAYEQYF. In DNA form, the CDR3 reads TGTGCCAGCAGCTTAGGGCCCAGCGGGGGGGCGGTTGGCGCCTACGAGCAGTACTTC.